In this sample, the clone carrying this T cell receptor beta chain turned up a few times. Antigen unknown. CDR1 is SGHRS and CDR2 is YFSETQ in the germline V gene. Trimming pared 4 bases from V and 3 bases from J, leaving 10 bases between. CDR3 length equals 13 residues. Libraries were prepared by immunoSEQ multiplex PCR; TCRdb keeps only in-frame clonotypes and omits some of them. The repertoire has hundreds of thousands of clones, approximately 90% of them found once; the top ten carry roughly 3.9%. The sample comes from a study of Ad26.COV2.S vaccination and SARS-CoV-2 variants. Study-level points and caveats: Analyses of TCR breadth and depth may have underestimated total T cell responses. Vaccine and placebo recipients had comparable breadth of non-spike TCRs.

The receptor comes from a human donor who had recovered from COVID-19. This chain connects TRBV5-1 to TRBJ1-2; D is ambiguous. The sample here was peripheral blood, taken after recovery from COVID-19. The CDR3: CASSPDGDYGYTF. In DNA form, the CDR3 reads TGCGCCAGCAGCCCAGACGGGGACTATGGCTACACCTTC.